This T cell receptor (beta chain) was documented in a study of T cell responses to AZD1222 COVID-19 vaccine. Study-wide findings and caveats: There were mostly white British donors and more females than males, and clonal diversity was possibly underestimated. Only after the peak T cell response were repertoires sampled.

Assay: immunoSEQ multiplex PCR; the TCRdb copy retains only in-frame clones and omits some. Altogether about 94,000 clones are present, roughly 85% being singletons, with the ten largest covering about 4.5%. As regards this clone: Its antigen remains unidentified.

Losses at the gene ends were 7 bases for V and 4 bases for J; bases not matched to a gene: 4. The CDR3 consists of 14 residues. Germline-derived CDR1 and CDR2 are MDHEN and SYDVKM. J is TRBJ2-2 and V is TRBV28; the match to TRBD1 covers 9 bases. The receptor comes from an adult who received the AZD1222 COVID-19 vaccine. Here the sequenced sample was peripheral blood, taken 28 days after the second AZD1222 dose. Here the CDR3 DNA reads TGTGCCAGCAAAGGGACAGGGACCACCGGGGAGCTGTTTTTT. This sequence encodes CASKGTGTTGELFF.